The clone carrying this TCR beta chain has a single count. Its specificity is not known. The sample comes from a study of T cell responses to AZD1222 COVID-19 vaccine. The V gene end was trimmed by 3 bases and the J gene end by 0 bases; junction bases not matched to a gene: 6. Germline values: CDR1 SEHNR, CDR2 FQNEAQ (reference sequence). This CDR3 has 17 residues. Clones were read by immunoSEQ multiplex PCR, and TCRdb kept only the in-frame ones, dropping some. The repertoire holds around 180,000 clones, with around 91% as singletons. Study-wide findings and caveats: In all cases, repertoires were sampled only after the peak T cell response.

The gene calls are TRBV7-9 and TRBJ2-5; 11 positions agree with TRBD2. The sequence derives from an adult in good health. This sample comprised peripheral blood, obtained on day 0 of AZD1222 vaccination. The CDR3 coding sequence is TGTGCCAGCAGCTTCTGGCTAGCGGGGGGACACCAAGAGACCCAGTACTTC. Protein product: CASSFWLAGGHQETQYF.